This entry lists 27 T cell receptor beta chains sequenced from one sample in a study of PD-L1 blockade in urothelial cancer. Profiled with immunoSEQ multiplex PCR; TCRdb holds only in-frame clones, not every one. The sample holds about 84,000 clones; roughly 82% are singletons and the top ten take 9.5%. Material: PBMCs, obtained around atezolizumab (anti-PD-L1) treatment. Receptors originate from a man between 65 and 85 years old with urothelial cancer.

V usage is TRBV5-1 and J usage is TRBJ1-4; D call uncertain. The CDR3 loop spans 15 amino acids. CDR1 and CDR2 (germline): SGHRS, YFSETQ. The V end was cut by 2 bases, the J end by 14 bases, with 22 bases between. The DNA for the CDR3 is TGCGCCAGCAGCTTTAACAGCGGTCTTGGGGATAGGCTGTTTTTT. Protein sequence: CASSFNSGLGDRLFF. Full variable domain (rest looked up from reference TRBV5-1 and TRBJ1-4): KAGVTQTPRYLIKTRGQQVTLSCSPISGHRSVSWYQQTPGQGLQFLFEYFSETQRNKGNFPGRFSGRQFSNSRSEMNVSTLELGDSALYLCASSFNSGLGDRLFFGSGTQLSVL.

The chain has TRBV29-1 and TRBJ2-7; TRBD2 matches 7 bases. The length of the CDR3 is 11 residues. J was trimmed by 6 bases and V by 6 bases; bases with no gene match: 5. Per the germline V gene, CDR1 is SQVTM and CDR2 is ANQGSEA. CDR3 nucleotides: TGCAGCGTCCGGGAGGTTGCCGAGCAGTACTTC. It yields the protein CSVREVAEQYF.

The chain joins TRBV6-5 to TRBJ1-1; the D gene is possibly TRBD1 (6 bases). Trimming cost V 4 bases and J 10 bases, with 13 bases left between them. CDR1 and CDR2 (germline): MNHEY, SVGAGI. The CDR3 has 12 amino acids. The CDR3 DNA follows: TGTGCCAGCAGTTCTACAGGGATTATAGCTTTCTTT. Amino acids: CASSSTGIIAFF.

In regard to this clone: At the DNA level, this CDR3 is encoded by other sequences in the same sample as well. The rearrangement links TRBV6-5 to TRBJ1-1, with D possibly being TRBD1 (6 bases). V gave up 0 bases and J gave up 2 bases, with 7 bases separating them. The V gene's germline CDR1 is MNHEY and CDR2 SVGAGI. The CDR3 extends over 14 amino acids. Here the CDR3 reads CASSYSDRNTEAFF. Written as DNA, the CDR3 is TGTGCCAGCAGTTACTCGGACAGAAACACTGAAGCTTTCTTT.

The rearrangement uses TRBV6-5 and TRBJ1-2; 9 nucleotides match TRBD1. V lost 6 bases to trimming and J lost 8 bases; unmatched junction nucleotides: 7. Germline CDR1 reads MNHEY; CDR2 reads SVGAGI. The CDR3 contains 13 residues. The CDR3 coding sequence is TGTGCCAGCAGCCGGACAGGGGTGAGCGGCTACACCTTC. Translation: CASSRTGVSGYTF.

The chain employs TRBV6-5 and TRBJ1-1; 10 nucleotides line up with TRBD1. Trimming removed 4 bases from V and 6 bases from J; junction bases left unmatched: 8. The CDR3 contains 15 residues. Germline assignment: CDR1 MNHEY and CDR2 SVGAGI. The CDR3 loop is CASSSGQGEGSEAFF. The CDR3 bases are TGTGCCAGCAGTTCTGGACAGGGGGAGGGTTCTGAAGCTTTCTTT.

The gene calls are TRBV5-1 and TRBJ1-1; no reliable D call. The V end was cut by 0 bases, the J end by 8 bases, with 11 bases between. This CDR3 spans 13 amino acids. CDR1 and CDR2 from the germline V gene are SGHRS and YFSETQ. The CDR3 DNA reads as TGCGCCAGCAGCTTGGTGACACGTTCCGAAGCTTTCTTT. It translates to CASSLVTRSEAFF.

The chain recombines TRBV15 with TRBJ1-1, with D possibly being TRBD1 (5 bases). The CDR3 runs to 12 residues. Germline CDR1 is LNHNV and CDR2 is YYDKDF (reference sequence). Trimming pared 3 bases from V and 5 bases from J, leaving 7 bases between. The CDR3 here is CATSRGRTEAFF. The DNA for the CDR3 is TGTGCCACCAGCAGGGGGCGGACTGAAGCTTTCTTT.

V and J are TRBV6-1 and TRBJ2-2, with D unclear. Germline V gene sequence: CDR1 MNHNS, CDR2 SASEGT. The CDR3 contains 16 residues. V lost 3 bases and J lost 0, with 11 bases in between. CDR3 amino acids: CASSDSGLANTGELFF. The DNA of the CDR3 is TGTGCCAGCAGTGATTCAGGCCTTGCGAACACCGGGGAGCTGTTTTTT.

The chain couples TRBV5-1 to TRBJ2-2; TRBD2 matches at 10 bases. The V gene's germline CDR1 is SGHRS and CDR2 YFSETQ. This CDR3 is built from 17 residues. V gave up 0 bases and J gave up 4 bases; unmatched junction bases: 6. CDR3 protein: CASSLEVAGGITGELFF. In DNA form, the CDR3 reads TGCGCCAGCAGCTTGGAGGTAGCGGGGGGAATCACCGGGGAGCTGTTTTTT.

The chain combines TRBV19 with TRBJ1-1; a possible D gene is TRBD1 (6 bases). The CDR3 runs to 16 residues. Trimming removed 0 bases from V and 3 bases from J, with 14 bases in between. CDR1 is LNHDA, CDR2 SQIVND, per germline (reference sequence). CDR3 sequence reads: CASSIDAQGVDTEAFF. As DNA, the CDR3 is TGTGCCAGTAGTATAGACGCACAGGGTGTGGACACTGAAGCTTTCTTT.

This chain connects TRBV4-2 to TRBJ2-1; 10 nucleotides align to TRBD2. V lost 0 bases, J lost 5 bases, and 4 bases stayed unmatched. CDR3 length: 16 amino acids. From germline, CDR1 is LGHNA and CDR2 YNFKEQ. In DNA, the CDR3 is TGTGCCAGCAGCCAAGAACTAGCGGGGAGTAACAATGAGCAGTTCTTC. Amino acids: CASSQELAGSNNEQFF.

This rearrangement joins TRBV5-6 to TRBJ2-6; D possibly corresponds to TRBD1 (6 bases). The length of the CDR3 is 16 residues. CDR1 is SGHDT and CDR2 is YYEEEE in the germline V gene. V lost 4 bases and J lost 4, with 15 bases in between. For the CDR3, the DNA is TGTGCCAGCAGCCCGGTCCAGGGGCGGGGGGCCAACGTCCTGACTTTC. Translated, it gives CASSPVQGRGANVLTF.

Written as DNA, the CDR3 is TGTGCCAGCAGTTTGACAGAGAACTCCTACGAGCAGTACTTC. Its protein is CASSLTENSYEQYF. V gene TRBV7-9 combines with J gene TRBJ2-7; D may be TRBD1 (5 bases). The CDR3 extends over 14 amino acids. Trimming took off 6 bases at V and 0 bases at J, with 12 bases between the two ends. Germline loops: CDR1 SEHNR, CDR2 FQNEAQ (reference sequence).

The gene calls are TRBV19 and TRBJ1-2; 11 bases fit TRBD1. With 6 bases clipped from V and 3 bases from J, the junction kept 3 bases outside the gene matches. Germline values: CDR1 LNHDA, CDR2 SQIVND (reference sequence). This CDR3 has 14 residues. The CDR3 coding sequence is TGTGCCAGTAGGGACAGGGGGCATGACTATGGCTACACCTTC. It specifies CASRDRGHDYGYTF.

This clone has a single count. The CDR3 loop is CASSSRDINNYGYTF. As DNA, the CDR3 is TGTGCCAGTAGTTCCCGGGATATTAATAACTATGGCTACACCTTC. The chain recombines TRBV19 with TRBJ1-2, with D hard to call. The germline V gene has CDR1 LNHDA and CDR2 SQIVND (reference sequence). V lost 5 bases, J lost 1 base, and 14 bases lay in between. This CDR3 has 15 amino acids.

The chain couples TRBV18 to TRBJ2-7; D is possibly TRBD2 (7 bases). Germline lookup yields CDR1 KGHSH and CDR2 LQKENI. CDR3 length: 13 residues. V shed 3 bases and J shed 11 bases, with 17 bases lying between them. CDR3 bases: TGTGCCAGCTCACCGGAAACTGAGCGGGACAAGTACTTC. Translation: CASSPETERDKYF. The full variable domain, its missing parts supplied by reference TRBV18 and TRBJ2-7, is NAGVMQNPRHLVRRRGQEARLRCSPMKGHSHVYWYRQLPEEGLKFMVYLQKENIIDESGMPKERFSAEFPKEGPSILRIQQVVRGDSAAYFCASSPETERDKYFGPGTRLTVT.

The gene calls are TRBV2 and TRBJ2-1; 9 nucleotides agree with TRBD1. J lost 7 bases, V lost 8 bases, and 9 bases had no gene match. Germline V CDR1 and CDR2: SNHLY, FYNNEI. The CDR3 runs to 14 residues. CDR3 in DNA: TGTGCCAGCGGCCCGGGACAGGGAGGAAATGAGCAGTTCTTC. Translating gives CASGPGQGGNEQFF.

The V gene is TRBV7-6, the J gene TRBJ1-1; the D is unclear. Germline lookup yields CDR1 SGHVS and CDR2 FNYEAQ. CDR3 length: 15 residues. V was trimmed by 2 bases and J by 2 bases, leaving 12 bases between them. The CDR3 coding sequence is TGTGCCAGCAGCTTAACCGCCCTAGAAAACACTGAAGCTTTCTTT. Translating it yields CASSLTALENTEAFF.

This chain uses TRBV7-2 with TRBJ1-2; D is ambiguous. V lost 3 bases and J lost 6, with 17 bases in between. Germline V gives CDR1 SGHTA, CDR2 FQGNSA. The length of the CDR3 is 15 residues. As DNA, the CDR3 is TGTGCCAGCAGCTTTAGTGCGTCCGGGAGTGATGGCTACACCTTC. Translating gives CASSFSASGSDGYTF.

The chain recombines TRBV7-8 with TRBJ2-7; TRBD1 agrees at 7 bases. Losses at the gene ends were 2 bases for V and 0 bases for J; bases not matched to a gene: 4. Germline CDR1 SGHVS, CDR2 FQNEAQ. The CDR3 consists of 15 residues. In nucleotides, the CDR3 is TGTGCCAGCAGCTTATTTGAGGGGGCCTCCTACGAGCAGTACTTC. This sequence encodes CASSLFEGASYEQYF.

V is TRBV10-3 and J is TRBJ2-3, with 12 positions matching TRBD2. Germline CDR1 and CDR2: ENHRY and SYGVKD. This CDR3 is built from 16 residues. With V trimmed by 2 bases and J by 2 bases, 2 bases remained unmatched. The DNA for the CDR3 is TGTGCCATCAGTGAGACTAGCGGGAGGCACACAGATACGCAGTATTTT. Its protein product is CAISETSGRHTDTQYF.

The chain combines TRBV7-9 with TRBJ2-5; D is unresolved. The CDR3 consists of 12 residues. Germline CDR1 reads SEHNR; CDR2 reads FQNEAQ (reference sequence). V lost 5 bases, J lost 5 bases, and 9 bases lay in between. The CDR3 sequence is CASSRARETQYF. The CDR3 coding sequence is TGTGCCAGCAGCAGAGCCCGTGAGACCCAGTACTTC.

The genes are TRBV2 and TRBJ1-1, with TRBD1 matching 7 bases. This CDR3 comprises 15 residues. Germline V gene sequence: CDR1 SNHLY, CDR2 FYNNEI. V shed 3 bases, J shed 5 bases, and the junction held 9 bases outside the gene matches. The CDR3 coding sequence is TGTGCCAGCAGTGATCATAGGACAGGCAAGACTGAAGCTTTCTTT. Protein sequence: CASSDHRTGKTEAFF.

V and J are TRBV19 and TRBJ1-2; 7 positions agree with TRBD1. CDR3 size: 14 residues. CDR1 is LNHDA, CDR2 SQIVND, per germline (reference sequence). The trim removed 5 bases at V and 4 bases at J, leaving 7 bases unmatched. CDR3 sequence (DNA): TGTGCCAGTAGTCCCCAGACAGGGAGCTATGGCTACACCTTC. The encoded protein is CASSPQTGSYGYTF.

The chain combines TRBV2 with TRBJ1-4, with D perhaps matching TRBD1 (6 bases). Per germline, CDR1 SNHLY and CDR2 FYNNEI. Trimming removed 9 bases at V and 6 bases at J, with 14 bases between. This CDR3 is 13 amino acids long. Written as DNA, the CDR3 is TGTGCCAGGACAGGTCGAGGAGATGAAAAACTGTTTTTT. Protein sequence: CARTGRGDEKLFF.

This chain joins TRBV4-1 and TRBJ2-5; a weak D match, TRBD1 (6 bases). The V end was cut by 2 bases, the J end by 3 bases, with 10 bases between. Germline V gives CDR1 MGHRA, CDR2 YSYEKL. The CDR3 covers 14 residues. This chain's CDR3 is CASSQQGIEETQYF. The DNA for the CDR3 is TGCGCCAGCAGCCAACAGGGGATAGAAGAGACCCAGTACTTC.